Listed here is a single T cell receptor beta chain. This CDR3 contains 12 residues. Trimming pared 7 bases from V and 1 base from J, leaving 10 bases between. The germline V gene encodes CDR1 GTSNPN and CDR2 SVGIG (reference sequence). These data originate in a study of blood T cell repertoires in COVID-19. Repertoires were generated with immunoSEQ multiplex PCR, while TCRdb's copy carries only in-frame clones and drops some. The sample lists fewer than 200,000 clones, just over 85% occurring once. The study assigned cohorts using participant-reported clinical history. The TCR sequence derives from a woman in her late teens or twenties who had recovered from COVID-19. The chain combines TRBV30 with TRBJ1-1; weak D call: TRBD1 (5 bases). The material sequenced was PBMCs or T cells enriched from blood (not recorded which). The CDR3 coding sequence is TGTGCCTCGAGCGGGGGGAACACTGAAGCTTTCTTT. Its translation: CASSGGNTEAFF.